The present TCR beta chain was sequenced within a study of cytomegalovirus exposure and HLA in healthy donors. Points from the study as a whole: Reportedly, diagnosis of cytomegalovirus status by the classifier showed high specificity and sensitivity. Later analysis demonstrated an association between a missense DCLRE1C variant and TCR beta V- and J-gene trimming. When a later analysis compared HLA-associated TCR beta chains with equally common others, the HLA-associated chains turned out to be more clonally expanded and to have lower generation probabilities.

On this clone itself: Its antigen remains unidentified.

V shed 7 bases and J 7 bases; nucleotides not matched to a gene: 4. CDR3 size: 14 residues. Germline V gives CDR1 SNHLY, CDR2 FYNNEI. The PCR was carried out with 60 Vbeta primers and 13 Jbeta primers. Repertoires were generated with immunoSEQ multiplex PCR, while TCRdb's copy carries only in-frame clones and drops some. Its clone listing holds 150,000 to 200,000 clones. The rearrangement joins TRBV2 to TRBJ2-2; 12 bases fit TRBD1. The TCR comes from a woman aged 18-30 years in good health and CMV-seropositive. Sequencing was carried out using PBMCs. CDR3 amino acids: CASMGQGAFGELFF. The CDR3 DNA sequence: TGTGCCAGCATGGGACAGGGGGCTTTCGGGGAGCTGTTTTTT.